These 4 T cell receptor beta chains originate from one sample sequenced in a study of regulatory T cells in long-lasting Graves disease. Arm-PCR of CDR3 regions and iRepertoire HTBI primers were the basis on which TCR beta libraries were built. TCRdb processed the multiplex PCR reads anew with MiXCR; each CDR3 protein has one entry. This sample has approximately 400,000 distinct CDR3 sequences; 15% occur once, and the top ten carry over 15%. Time point denoted: newly diagnosed GD, antithyroid drugs for less than 3 months. RNA isolated from PBMCs was used to make the TCR library. The sample was also reused in another study, on T cells in Graves' hyperthyroidism and ophthalmopathy.

Sequenced material: peripheral blood mononuclear cells (PBMCs), taken at new diagnosis, from a patient treated with antithyroid drugs. Every receptor here comes from a woman younger than 45 with Graves disease.

The V and J genes are TRBV6-1 and TRBJ2-2; unclear D gene. Deletions cut 2 bases from V and 6 bases from J, with 10 bases between. The length of the CDR3 is 14 residues. Germline loops: CDR1 MNHNS, CDR2 SASEGT. The CDR3 DNA reads TGTGCCAGCAGTGAATGGGCTAGTCCCGGGGAGCTGTTTTTT. Its protein is CASSEWASPGELFF.

This clonotype was counted at least ten times. The chain carries TRBV2 and TRBJ2-1, with 10 bases lining up with TRBD2. The V segment lost 6 bases and the J segment 3 bases; nucleotides outside the gene matches: 8. The CDR3 loop spans 16 amino acids. Looked up from germline, CDR1 is SNHLY and CDR2 is FYNNEI. CDR3 protein: CASSPSGRALYNEQFF. In DNA, the CDR3 is TGTGCCAGCAGCCCCAGCGGGAGGGCCCTCTACAATGAGCAGTTCTTC.

This clonotype was observed a few times. The chain joins TRBV20-1 to TRBJ2-1; D is unclear. Germline CDR1 and CDR2: DFQATT and SNEGSKA (reference sequence). V was trimmed by 3 bases and J by 6 bases, leaving 12 bases between them. This CDR3 is built from 13 residues. CDR3 sequence reads: CSAREPLVNEQFF. The DNA for the CDR3 is TGCAGTGCTAGGGAGCCTTTGGTCAATGAGCAGTTCTTC.

This clonotype was detected many times. The chain combines TRBV7-9 with TRBJ2-7; D gene uncertain. The V end was cut by 4 bases, the J end by 0 bases, with 7 bases between. Germline loops: CDR1 SEHNR, CDR2 FQNEAQ (reference sequence). The CDR3 sequence is 13 residues long. CDR3 amino acids: CASSSANSYEQYF. The CDR3 DNA reads as TGTGCCAGCAGCTCTGCAAACTCCTACGAGCAGTACTTC.